The sequence of this T cell receptor (beta chain) was determined in a study of T cells in Graves' hyperthyroidism and ophthalmopathy. Study-level background: Staff took peripheral blood when the initial diagnosis was made, before any treatment began.

This clonotype was recorded at least ten times. Diagnoses were established using clinical symptoms, serum thyroxine and TRAb, thyroid ultrasound and orbital computed tomography. Authors of the study amplified TCR beta CDR3 regions from RNA transcripts. First-round RT-PCR targeting the TCR CDR3 was performed with the HTBI primer set. MiXCR, applied by TCRdb to the multiplex PCR reads, yields one record per CDR3 protein. The table lists around 450,000 distinct CDR3 sequences, around a sixth of them singletons. V shed 5 bases, J shed 4 bases, and the junction held 10 bases outside the gene matches. From germline, CDR1 is SGHTA and CDR2 FQGNSA. There are 16 residues in the CDR3.

The V and J genes are TRBV7-2 and TRBJ1-2, with 10 nucleotides matching TRBD1. This TCR came from a woman between 18 and 30 years old with Graves' hyperthyroidism. Sequenced input: blood. The CDR3 DNA is TGTGCCAGCAGCCCCTTGGACAGGGGGAACGTCTATGGCTACACCTTC. Translating it yields CASSPLDRGNVYGYTF.